This paragraph covers one TCR beta chain sequence. Its antigen is still unknown. Germline-derived CDR1 and CDR2 are SNHLY and FYNNEI. V dropped 1 base and J dropped 4; count of bases not matched to a gene: 4. The CDR3 is 15 amino acids. The sample originates from a study of Tregs in tolerant kidney transplant recipients. The table came from immunoSEQ multiplex PCR; TCRdb's copy has only in-frame clones and leaves some out. The data show about 78,000 clones, approximately 90% seen once. General study findings and limits: The small number of patients limits these findings pending further validation. Donor-specific Treg expansion exceeded global Treg expansion in tolerant patients, suggesting antigen drive. Activated donor B cell expansion appeared to reveal the most relevant donor-specific TCRbeta repertoire. This study did not directly address biological reproducibility.

This TCR was recovered from a human donor who received a combined kidney and bone marrow transplant. This chain joins TRBV2 and TRBJ2-5, with 9 positions matching TRBD1. Sequenced material: Tregs from blood, taken before the transplant. CDR3 in amino acids: CASSEETGGGETQYF. The CDR3 region has the DNA TGTGCCAGCAGTGAAGAGACAGGGGGGGGAGAGACCCAGTACTTC.